This note documents a single T cell receptor beta chain sequence. The antigen is undetermined. The read comes to an end 3 residues before the CDR3 does, leaving the germline J gene to fill in the end. The germline V gene has CDR1 SEHNR and CDR2 FQNEAQ (reference sequence). This CDR3 region has 14 residues. Genomic DNA, averaging around 1,200 ng per sample, yielded TCR beta CDR3 via immunoSEQ. Sequencing used immunoSEQ multiplex PCR; TCRdb keeps in-frame clones, though not all of them. Its table lists tens of thousands of clones. The data derive from a study of T cells in women clearing cervical HPV infection. Study details: Controls were women whose single incident HPV16 infection cleared within 12 months without precancer or cancer.

Study-wide findings and caveats: Repertoire richness, not evenness, was significantly elevated in CIN3+ cases versus controls.

The TCR originated in a woman aged 18 to 75 with a cervical HPV16 infection that either progressed to CIN3+ or cleared (not recorded which). This chain connects TRBV7-9 to TRBJ2-3; TRBD2 is a possible D gene (6 bases). The specimen was blood buffy coat. The CDR3 sequence is CASSLGLVEETQYF. The covered CDR3 bases are TGTGCCAGCAGCTTGGGACTCGTGGAAGAGACG.